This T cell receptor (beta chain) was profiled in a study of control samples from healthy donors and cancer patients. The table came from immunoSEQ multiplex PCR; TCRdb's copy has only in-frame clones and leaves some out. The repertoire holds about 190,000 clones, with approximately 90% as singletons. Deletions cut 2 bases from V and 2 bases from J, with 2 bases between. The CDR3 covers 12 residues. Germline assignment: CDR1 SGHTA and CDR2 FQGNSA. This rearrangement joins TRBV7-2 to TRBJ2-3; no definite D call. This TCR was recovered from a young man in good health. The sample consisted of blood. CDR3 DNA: TGTGCCAGCAGCTTATACACAGATACGCAGTATTTT. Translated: CASSLYTDTQYF.